The 11 T cell receptor beta chains listed next were all sequenced from one sample in a study of blood T cell repertoires in COVID-19. Only in-frame clones appear in the TCRdb table, and some are missing; sequencing was by immunoSEQ multiplex PCR. The sample records 120,000 or so clones, 84% being singletons. Sequencing was done on a sample of peripheral blood. The receptors originated from a woman in her twenties or thirties who had recovered from COVID-19.

There are a few counts of this clone. The chain combines TRBV5-1 with TRBJ2-2; perhaps TRBD1 as D (6 bases). The ends were cut back, 0 bases at V and 6 bases at J, with 9 bases in the middle. Per germline, CDR1 SGHRS and CDR2 YFSETQ. The CDR3 has 14 residues. The DNA for the CDR3 is TGCGCCAGCAGCTTGGGACAGGTTCCCGGGGAGCTGTTTTTT. It translates to CASSLGQVPGELFF.

This CDR3 reads CASSPGTGFYEQYF. The CDR3 nucleotides are TGTGCCAGCAGCCCCGGGACAGGCTTTTACGAGCAGTACTTC. The rearrangement links TRBV6-5 to TRBJ2-7; 8 nucleotides line up with TRBD1. The CDR3 has 14 amino acids. The J segment lost 4 bases and the V segment lost 6 bases, leaving 8 bases of the junction unmatched. Per the germline V gene, CDR1 is MNHEY and CDR2 is SVGAGI.

This chain links TRBV3-1 (or the pseudogene TRBV3-2) with TRBJ2-2; weak D call: TRBD2 (6 bases). CDR1 is LGHDT, CDR2 YNNKEL, per germline (reference sequence). V was clipped by 0 bases and J by 1 base, with 9 bases between them. The CDR3 extends over 16 amino acids. CDR3 nucleotide sequence: TGTGCCAGCAGCCAAGAGATAGCGGTGAACACCGGGGAGCTGTTTTTT. Translating it yields CASSQEIAVNTGELFF.

The rearrangement joins TRBV9 to TRBJ1-6; D unresolved. Germline assignment: CDR1 SGDLS and CDR2 YYNGEE. V shed 0 bases and J shed 2 bases, with 12 bases lying between them. The length of the CDR3 is 17 residues. The CDR3, as DNA: TGTGCCAGCAGCGTAGAGCCGGGAATGGCCTATAATTCACCCCTCCACTTT. It translates to CASSVEPGMAYNSPLHF.

V is TRBV6-5 and J is TRBJ1-1; 8 bases agree with TRBD1. The CDR3 is 12 amino acids. J was trimmed by 6 bases and V by 10 bases; bases with no gene match: 7. The germline V gene has CDR1 MNHEY and CDR2 SVGAGI. This CDR3 reads CATKPRGPEAFF. CDR3 sequence (DNA): TGTGCCACAAAACCCAGGGGGCCTGAAGCTTTCTTT.

The chain links TRBV2 to TRBJ1-5; the D is unclear. V lost 7 bases and J 6 bases, leaving 10 bases between the germline ends. The CDR3 runs 12 residues. CDR1 is SNHLY, CDR2 FYNNEI, per germline. The CDR3 is CASMGITQPQHF. CDR3 coding DNA: TGTGCCAGCATGGGCATCACTCAGCCCCAGCATTTT.

The CDR3 sequence is CASSFPDGAPYNEQFF. Here the CDR3 DNA reads TGTGCCAGCAGCTTTCCAGACGGAGCGCCTTACAATGAGCAGTTCTTC. V usage is TRBV7-9 and J usage is TRBJ2-1; D unresolved. CDR3 length: 16 amino acids. Germline V gives CDR1 SEHNR, CDR2 FQNEAQ (reference sequence). Trimming removed 3 bases at V and 4 bases at J, with 16 bases between.

Only one count was recorded for this clone. V and J are TRBV3-1 (or the pseudogene TRBV3-2) and TRBJ2-2; the match to TRBD1 covers 8 bases. Trimming at V came to 5 bases and at J to 6 bases, leaving 5 bases not matched to a gene. The CDR3 length is 14 residues. CDR1 and CDR2 (germline): LGHDT, YNNKEL (reference sequence). In nucleotides, the CDR3 is TGTGCCAGCAGCTTAAGACAGGGGTCCGGGGAGCTGTTTTTT. Residues: CASSLRQGSGELFF.

The J gene is TRBJ1-5, the V gene TRBV15; 9 nucleotides agree with TRBD1. The V gene's germline CDR1 is LNHNV and CDR2 YYDKDF (reference sequence). V lost 3 bases, J lost 3 bases, and 6 bases stayed unmatched. This CDR3 has 16 residues. CDR3 region: CATSSMTGGDNQPQHF. In nucleotides, the CDR3 is TGTGCCACCAGCAGTATGACAGGGGGAGACAATCAGCCCCAGCATTTT. Combining the CDR3 with reference TRBV15 and TRBJ1-5 gives the whole variable domain DAMVIQNPRYQVTQFGKPVTLSCSQTLNHNVMYWYQQKSSQAPKLLFHYYDKDFNNEADTPDNFQSRRPNTSFCFLDIRSPGLGDTAMYLCATSSMTGGDNQPQHFGDGTRLSIL.

The J gene is TRBJ2-1, the V gene TRBV5-1; 11 positions match TRBD2. Trimming at V came to 0 bases and at J to 7 bases, leaving 9 bases not matched to a gene. CDR1 and CDR2 from the germline V gene are SGHRS and YFSETQ. This CDR3 contains 17 residues. DNA of the CDR3: TGCGCCAGCAGCTTGGCTCCAACTAGCGGGAGTCGGAATGAGCAGTTCTTC. It yields the protein CASSLAPTSGSRNEQFF.

J is TRBJ2-2 and V is TRBV6-5; TRBD2 agrees at 9 bases. The V segment lost 4 bases and the J segment 4 bases; nucleotides outside the gene matches: 7. The CDR3 contains 16 residues. Germline-derived CDR1 and CDR2 are MNHEY and SVGAGI. In nucleotides, the CDR3 is TGTGCCAGCAGTTTAGCGGGAGAGATTGGCACCGGGGAGCTGTTTTTT. Translation: CASSLAGEIGTGELFF.